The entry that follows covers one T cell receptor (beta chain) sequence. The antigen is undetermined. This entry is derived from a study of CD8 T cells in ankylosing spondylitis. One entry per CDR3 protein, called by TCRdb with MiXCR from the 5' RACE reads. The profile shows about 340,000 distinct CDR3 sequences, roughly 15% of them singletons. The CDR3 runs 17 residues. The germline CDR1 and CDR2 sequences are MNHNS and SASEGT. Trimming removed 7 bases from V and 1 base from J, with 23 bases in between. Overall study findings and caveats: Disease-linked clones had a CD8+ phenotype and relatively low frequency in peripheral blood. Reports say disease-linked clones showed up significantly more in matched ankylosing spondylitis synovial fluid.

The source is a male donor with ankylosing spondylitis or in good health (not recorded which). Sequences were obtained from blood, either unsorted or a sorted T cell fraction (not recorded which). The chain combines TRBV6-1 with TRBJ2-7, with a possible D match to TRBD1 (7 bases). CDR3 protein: CASTKAGGGAGSYEQYF. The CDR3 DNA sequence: TGTGCCAGCACCAAGGCAGGAGGGGGCGCAGGTTCCTACGAGCAGTACTTC.